The 32 T cell receptor beta chains listed next were all sequenced from one sample in a study of identical twins. TCRdb reanalysed the 5' RACE reads using MiXCR and keeps one entry per CDR3 protein. The repertoire holds under 350,000 distinct CDR3 sequences, with over 8.5% as singletons. This sample also appeared in a second study, on yellow fever vaccine responses in identical twins.

The sample consisted of CD8+ T cells sorted from blood. The receptor source for this set is a woman aged 18-29 years in good health.

This clonotype showed up just a few times. The chain combines TRBV19 with TRBJ2-5; 7 bases are shared with TRBD1. Per the germline V gene, CDR1 is LNHDA and CDR2 is SQIVND (reference sequence). V trimming: 5 bases; J trimming: 5 bases; junction bases outside the gene matches: 8. CDR3 length: 14 residues. CDR3 in amino acids: CASSSRTGLETQYF. The CDR3 DNA follows: TGTGCCAGTAGTTCGAGGACAGGCCTCGAGACCCAGTACTTC. Full variable domain (missing parts from reference TRBV19 and TRBJ2-5): DGGITQSPKYLFRKEGQNVTLSCEQNLNHDAMYWYRQDPGQGLRLIYYSQIVNDFQKGDIAEGYSVSREKKESFPLTVTSAQKNPTAFYLCASSSRTGLETQYFGPGTRLLVL.

This chain connects TRBV27 to TRBJ1-5, with 7 bases identical to TRBD1. The CDR3 runs 14 residues. V lost 6 bases to trimming and J lost 6 bases; unmatched junction nucleotides: 8. Germline V gene lookup returns CDR1 MNHEY and CDR2 SMNVEV (reference sequence). CDR3 sequence (DNA): TGTGCCAGCAGCTCCGACAGGGTTCTTCAGCCCCAGCATTTT. Translated: CASSSDRVLQPQHF.

The sample holds many counts of this clonotype. The chain combines TRBV12-3 or TRBV12-4 with TRBJ1-6; possibly TRBD1 for D (6 bases). The V gene lost 3 bases and the J gene lost 0 bases, with 9 bases spanning the gap. There are 16 residues in the CDR3. The CDR3: CASSFDRPSYNSPLHF. CDR3 nucleotide sequence: TGTGCCAGCAGTTTCGACAGGCCCTCCTATAATTCACCCCTCCACTTT.

The chain combines TRBV30 with TRBJ2-3; 12 bases agree with TRBD2. There are 12 residues in the CDR3. The germline V gene has CDR1 GTSNPN and CDR2 SVGIG (reference sequence). The ends lost 2 bases at V and 10 bases at J; junction bases unmatched: 1. CDR3: CAWSWTSGAQYF. CDR3 DNA: TGTGCCTGGAGTTGGACTAGCGGGGCGCAGTATTTT.

This clonotype was seen many times. The rearrangement joins TRBV29-1 to TRBJ2-4, with 9 nucleotides matching TRBD2. Germline-derived CDR1 and CDR2 are SQVTM and ANQGSEA. With V trimmed by 4 bases and J by 10 bases, 5 bases remained unmatched. This CDR3 comprises 12 residues. The CDR3 is CSVVGTSRIQYF. DNA for the CDR3: TGCAGCGTTGTAGGGACTAGCCGGATTCAGTACTTC.

The chain uses TRBV27 and TRBJ1-1; D is uncertain. V lost 5 bases, J lost 0 bases, and 7 bases lay in between. The CDR3 contains 13 residues. Germline-derived CDR1 and CDR2 are MNHEY and SMNVEV (reference sequence). The CDR3 region is CASSTELNTEAFF. The CDR3 region has the DNA TGTGCCAGCAGTACAGAGTTGAACACTGAAGCTTTCTTT.

This clonotype occurred a few times. The chain couples TRBV6-5 to TRBJ2-7, with 9 bases aligning to TRBD1. Germline V gene sequence: CDR1 MNHEY, CDR2 SVGAGI. After removal of 2 bases from V and 3 bases from J, the junction contained 5 bases not matched to a gene. The CDR3 sequence is 15 residues long. CDR3 DNA sequence: TGTGCCAGCAGTTACGTGGGGACAGGGAGCTACGAGCAGTACTTC. Translated, it gives CASSYVGTGSYEQYF.

This rearrangement joins TRBV27 to TRBJ2-1; 11 bases align to TRBD1. Germline trimming cut 8 bases from V and 7 bases from J; bases unmatched to any gene: 13. From germline, CDR1 is MNHEY and CDR2 SMNVEV (reference sequence). The CDR3 has 16 residues. The CDR3 region is CASWERDRGIKNEQFF. CDR3 bases: TGTGCCAGCTGGGAGCGGGACAGGGGGATCAAGAATGAGCAGTTCTTC.

CDR3 loop: CASSLLQTGLTYNEQFF. For the CDR3, the DNA is TGTGCCAGCAGTTTACTACAGACAGGGTTGACCTACAATGAGCAGTTCTTC. This sequence joins TRBV27 and TRBJ2-1, with 7 bases identical to TRBD1. Germline CDR1 reads MNHEY; CDR2 reads SMNVEV (reference sequence). V lost 2 bases, J lost 2 bases, and 9 bases stayed unmatched. This CDR3 contains 17 residues.

The table lists this clonotype with many counts. The chain is built from TRBV29-1 and TRBJ2-5; D assignment may be TRBD1 or TRBD2 (5 bases each). The V gene lost 8 bases and the J gene lost 3 bases, with 16 bases spanning the gap. In germline, CDR1 is SQVTM, CDR2 ANQGSEA. This CDR3 is built from 13 residues. The CDR3 DNA is TGCAGCTCAGAGGGGCTAGCAGAAGAGACCCAGTACTTC. Residues: CSSEGLAEETQYF.

This chain connects TRBV28 to TRBJ2-5; 10 bases align to TRBD1. The V and J ends lost 5 bases and 3 bases, in that order; junction bases with no gene match: 6. CDR1 is MDHEN and CDR2 is SYDVKM in the germline V gene. The CDR3 length is 15 residues. CDR3 region: CASSLRDRGKETQYF. CDR3 nucleotides: TGTGCCAGCAGTCTCCGGGACAGGGGTAAAGAGACCCAGTACTTC.

A few counts support this clonotype. The chain couples TRBV29-1 to TRBJ2-7; D perhaps matches TRBD2 (6 bases). There are 13 residues in the CDR3. V was shortened by 5 bases and J by 0 bases, with 11 bases between the two germline ends. Germline CDR1 SQVTM, CDR2 ANQGSEA. The CDR3 spells CSVYFSGSYEQYF. The DNA for the CDR3 is TGCAGCGTTTATTTTAGCGGCTCCTACGAGCAGTACTTC.

Only a few counts were recorded for this clonotype. This chain joins TRBV9 and TRBJ2-7, with 7 bases matching TRBD1. The CDR3 is 13 amino acids. From germline, CDR1 is SGDLS and CDR2 YYNGEE. V lost 3 bases to trimming and J lost 4 bases; unmatched junction nucleotides: 4. CDR3 nucleotides: TGTGCCAGCAGCGCCCCACAGGGGTACGAGCAGTACTTC. As protein: CASSAPQGYEQYF.

This clonotype was recorded at least ten times. The J gene is TRBJ2-2, the V gene TRBV29-1; no clear D. The CDR3 covers 12 residues. Germline-derived CDR1 and CDR2 are SQVTM and ANQGSEA. The V and J ends lost 4 bases and 5 bases respectively, with 8 bases between them. CDR3 in amino acids: CSVALGTGELFF. For the CDR3, the DNA is TGCAGCGTTGCTTTAGGAACCGGGGAGCTGTTTTTT.

In the case of this clonotype: Compared with germline, one end of the junction differs, possibly owing to a read error. The rearrangement links TRBV4-3 to TRBJ2-7; TRBD1 agrees at 8 bases. From germline, CDR1 is LGHNA and CDR2 YSLEER. The length of the CDR3 is 14 residues. The CDR3 sequence is CASSEDRGNYELYF. CDR3 sequence (DNA): TGCGCCAGCAGCGAAGACAGGGGAAACTACGAGCTGTACTTC.

Many counts were recorded for this clonotype. The rearrangement uses TRBV2 and TRBJ2-3; TRBD2 might be the D (5 bases). The V gene's germline CDR1 is SNHLY and CDR2 FYNNEI. This CDR3 spans 15 amino acids. Trimming left V 2 bases short and J 4 bases short, with 13 bases between. CDR3 sequence: CASSESGIPSDTQYF. As DNA, the CDR3 is TGTGCCAGCAGTGAATCGGGGATTCCGTCAGATACGCAGTATTTT.

To note about this clonotype: An end of the junction differs from the germline gene, which may be a read error. In nucleotides, the CDR3 is TGCAGCGCTAGAATAGCGGGAGCGAATGAGCAGTTCTTC. This encodes CSARIAGANEQFF. The rearrangement joins TRBV20-1 to TRBJ2-1; 9 bases match TRBD2. Germline lookup yields CDR1 DFQATT and CDR2 SNEGSKA (reference sequence). The CDR3 is made up of 13 amino acids.

The chain joins TRBV4-3 to TRBJ2-1; a weak D match, TRBD1 (7 bases). Deletions cut 3 bases from V and 7 bases from J, with 16 bases between. The germline V gene encodes CDR1 LGHNA and CDR2 YSLEER. The CDR3 is 15 residues long. The CDR3 reads CASSQDSTGTNEQFF. The DNA for the CDR3 is TGCGCCAGCAGCCAGGATTCGACAGGGACTAATGAGCAGTTCTTC.

This clonotype was recorded many times. The chain couples TRBV12-3 or TRBV12-4 to TRBJ2-2; 7 bases are shared with TRBD1. The CDR3 is made up of 16 amino acids. J gave up 0 bases and V 3 bases, and 4 bases lay outside the gene matches. CDR3 region: CASSFGQGANTGELFF. Here the CDR3 DNA reads TGTGCCAGCAGTTTTGGGCAGGGGGCGAACACCGGGGAGCTGTTTTTT.

The chain carries TRBV20-1 and TRBJ2-7, with D perhaps matching TRBD2 (5 bases). Between the trimmed V and J ends, which lost 5 bases and 3 bases, there was a span of 17 bases. Germline CDR1 and CDR2: DFQATT and SNEGSKA (reference sequence). The CDR3 is made up of 14 amino acids. The CDR3: CSAQADGDYYEQYF. DNA of the CDR3: TGCAGTGCTCAGGCCGACGGGGATTACTACGAGCAGTACTTC.

This clonotype was found many times. The V call is TRBV12-3 or TRBV12-4, the J call TRBJ2-2, with TRBD1 as a possible D gene (6 bases). The V end was cut by 7 bases, the J end by 9 bases, with 18 bases between. The CDR3 contains 14 residues. CDR3 in amino acids: CASKTGQGGRELFF. CDR3 in DNA: TGTGCCAGCAAAACCGGTCAAGGGGGTCGGGAGCTGTTTTTT.

This clonotype was seen ten or more times. This chain uses TRBV7-9 with TRBJ2-5; 10 nucleotides line up with TRBD1. CDR1 and CDR2 (germline): SEHNR, FQNEAQ (reference sequence). J gave up 5 bases and V 8 bases, and 5 bases lay outside the gene matches. The CDR3 is 13 amino acids. CDR3 nucleotide sequence: TGTGCCAGCCGCGACAGGGGGCTTGAGACCCAGTACTTC. Translated, it gives CASRDRGLETQYF.

The chain employs TRBV11-3 and TRBJ2-2; 10 bases are shared with TRBD2. The CDR3 sequence is 16 residues long. J was trimmed by 7 bases and V by 5 bases; bases with no gene match: 10. Germline V gene sequence: CDR1 SGHNT, CDR2 YENEEA. Written as DNA, the CDR3 is TGTGCCAGCAGCCCGGGGGGGCTAGCGGGAGACGGGGAGCTGTTTTTT. Its translation: CASSPGGLAGDGELFF. Drawing the rest from reference TRBV11-3 and TRBJ2-2, the complete variable domain is EAGVVQSPRYKIIEKKQPVAFWCNPISGHNTLYWYLQNLGQGPELLIRYENEEAVDDSQLPKDRFSAERLKGVDSTLKIQPAELGDSAVYLCASSPGGLAGDGELFFGEGSRLTVL.

The V and J genes are TRBV15 and TRBJ1-6; D call uncertain. CDR1 is LNHNV and CDR2 is YYDKDF in the germline V gene (reference sequence). The CDR3 runs 12 residues. The germline V and J ends were trimmed by 8 bases and 7 bases, with 9 bases remaining between them. This CDR3 reads CATGSGNSPLHF. CDR3 DNA sequence: TGTGCCACCGGGTCGGGGAATTCACCCCTCCACTTT.

There are a few counts of this clonotype. The chain couples TRBV5-1 to TRBJ2-7; 9 nucleotides line up with TRBD1. Germline V lookup: CDR1 SGHRS, CDR2 YFSETQ. The CDR3 runs to 13 residues. After removal of 5 bases from V and 6 bases from J, the junction contained 6 bases not matched to a gene. CDR3 loop: CASSDRGGLEQYF. The CDR3 DNA sequence: TGCGCCAGCAGTGACAGGGGGGGACTCGAGCAGTACTTC.

This clonotype was counted at least ten times. The chain joins TRBV20-1 to TRBJ2-1; D not certain. The CDR3 has 15 amino acids. The germline gives CDR1 DFQATT, CDR2 SNEGSKA (reference sequence). V dropped 0 bases and J dropped 2 bases, with 11 bases sitting between them. CDR3 sequence: CSARDPGRAYNEQFF. CDR3 DNA sequence: TGCAGTGCTAGAGATCCGGGTCGGGCCTACAATGAGCAGTTCTTC.

This clonotype turned up a few times. The chain carries TRBV11-2 and TRBJ2-1, with D unclear. The CDR3 extends over 13 amino acids. Per the germline V gene, CDR1 is SGHAT and CDR2 is FQNNGV. The germline V and J ends were trimmed by 5 bases and 14 bases, with 19 bases remaining between them. This chain's CDR3 is CASSLTMDENEFF. The CDR3 region has the DNA TGTGCCAGCAGCCTGACCATGGACGAAAACGAGTTCTTC.

At least ten counts were recorded for this clonotype. J is TRBJ2-7 and V is TRBV9, with D uncertain. V gave up 0 bases and J gave up 4 bases, with 5 bases separating them. There are 12 residues in the CDR3. Germline CDR1 is SGDLS and CDR2 is YYNGEE. The CDR3 loop is CASSVVPYEQYF. Written as DNA, the CDR3 is TGTGCCAGCAGCGTAGTACCTTACGAGCAGTACTTC. Supplemented by reference TRBV9 and TRBJ2-7, the full variable domain reads DSGVTQTPKHLITATGQRVTLRCSPRSGDLSVYWYQQSLDQGLQFLIQYYNGEERAKGNILERFSAQQFPDLHSELNLSSLELGDSALYFCASSVVPYEQYFGPGTRLTVT.

The chain combines TRBV7-3 with TRBJ2-1; 9 bases line up with TRBD1. The CDR3 has 16 amino acids. Per the germline V gene, CDR1 is SGHTA and CDR2 is FQGTGA. With 2 bases clipped from V and 7 bases from J, the junction kept 9 bases outside the gene matches. CDR3 nucleotide sequence: TGTGCCAGCAGCTTAGGGTTGGACAGGGGTAAGAATGAGCAGTTCTTC. It codes for CASSLGLDRGKNEQFF.

This clonotype was detected ten times or more. The chain uses TRBV28 and TRBJ2-7; 10 bases are a match to TRBD1. CDR3 size: 14 residues. CDR1 MDHEN and CDR2 SYDVKM come from the germline V gene. V shed 5 bases, J shed 2 bases, and the junction held 3 bases outside the gene matches. The chain's CDR3 is CASSPDRGPYEQYF. CDR3 nucleotides: TGTGCCAGCAGTCCTGACAGGGGGCCCTACGAGCAGTACTTC.

This clonotype was found many times. The rearrangement uses TRBV7-9 and TRBJ2-1; unclear D gene. The germline V and J ends were trimmed by 3 bases and 5 bases, with 11 bases remaining between them. This CDR3 spans 14 amino acids. Germline V gene data show CDR1 as SEHNR and CDR2 as FQNEAQ (reference sequence). In DNA form, the CDR3 reads TGTGCCAGCAGCTTCTTGATAGGTAACAATGAGCAGTTCTTC. It specifies CASSFLIGNNEQFF.

This clonotype was recorded many times. At one end the junction does not follow the germline gene, possibly because of a read error. The chain combines TRBV7-9 with TRBJ2-3; D is perhaps TRBD2 (5 bases). The CDR3 is made up of 13 amino acids. Germline lookup yields CDR1 SEHNR and CDR2 FQNEAQ (reference sequence). In nucleotides, the CDR3 is TGTGCCAGCAGCTTAGCTTCTGGACTCAAACGGGATTTT. It encodes CASSLASGLKRDF.